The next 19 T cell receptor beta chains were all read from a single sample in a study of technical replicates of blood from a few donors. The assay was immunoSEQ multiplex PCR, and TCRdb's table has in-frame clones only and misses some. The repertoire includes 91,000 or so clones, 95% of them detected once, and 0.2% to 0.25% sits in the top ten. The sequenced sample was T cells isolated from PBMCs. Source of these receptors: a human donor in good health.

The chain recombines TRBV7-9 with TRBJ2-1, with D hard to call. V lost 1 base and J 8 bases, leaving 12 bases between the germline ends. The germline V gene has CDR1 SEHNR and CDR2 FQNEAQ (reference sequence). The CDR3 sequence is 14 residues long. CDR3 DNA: TGTGCCAGCAGCTTAGGAGCTCCGAACGATGAGCAGTTCTTC. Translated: CASSLGAPNDEQFF.

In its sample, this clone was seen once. In DNA form, the CDR3 reads TGTGCCAGCTCGGGCGGGAGAGGGGCAGATACGCAGTATTTT. Translating it yields CASSGGRGADTQYF. V and J are TRBV6-1 and TRBJ2-3; the match to TRBD2 covers 7 bases. The CDR3 runs to 14 residues. Germline trimming cut 8 bases from V and 4 bases from J; bases unmatched to any gene: 9. From germline, CDR1 is MNHNS and CDR2 SASEGT.

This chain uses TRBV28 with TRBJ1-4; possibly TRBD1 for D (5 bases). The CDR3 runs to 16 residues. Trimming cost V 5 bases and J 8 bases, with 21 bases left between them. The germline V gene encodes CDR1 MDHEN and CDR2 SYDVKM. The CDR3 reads CASSPMSRVIGEKLFF. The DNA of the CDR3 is TGTGCCAGCAGTCCCATGAGCAGGGTCATAGGGGAAAAACTGTTTTTT.

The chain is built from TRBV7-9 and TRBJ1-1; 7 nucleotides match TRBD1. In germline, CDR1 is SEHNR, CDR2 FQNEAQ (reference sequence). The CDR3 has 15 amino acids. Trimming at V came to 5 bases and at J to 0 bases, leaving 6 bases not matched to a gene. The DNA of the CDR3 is TGTGCCAGCAGCCGGGACAGACTGATGAACACTGAAGCTTTCTTT. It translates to CASSRDRLMNTEAFF.

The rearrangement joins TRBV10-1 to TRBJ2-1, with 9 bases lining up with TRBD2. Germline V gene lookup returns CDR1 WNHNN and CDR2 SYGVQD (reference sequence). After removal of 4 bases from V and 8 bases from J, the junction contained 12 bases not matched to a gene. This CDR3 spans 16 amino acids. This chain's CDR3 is CASSGKRGARPDEQFF. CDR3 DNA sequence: TGCGCCAGCAGTGGGAAGCGGGGGGCCCGCCCGGATGAGCAGTTCTTC.

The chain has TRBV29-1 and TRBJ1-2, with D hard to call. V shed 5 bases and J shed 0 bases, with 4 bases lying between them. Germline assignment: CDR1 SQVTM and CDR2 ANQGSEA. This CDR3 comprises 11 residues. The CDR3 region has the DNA TGCAGCGTTTCGTCTAACTATGGCTACACCTTC. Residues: CSVSSNYGYTF.

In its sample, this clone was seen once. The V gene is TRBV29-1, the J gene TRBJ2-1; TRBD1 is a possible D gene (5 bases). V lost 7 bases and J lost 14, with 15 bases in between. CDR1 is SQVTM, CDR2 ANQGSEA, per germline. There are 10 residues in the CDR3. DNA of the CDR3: TGCAGCGCCAACGACAGAGTTGAGTTCTTC. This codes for CSANDRVEFF.

CDR3 nucleotides: TGTGCCAGCAGAGCATACCCCTCTGGAAACACCATATATTTT. It codes for CASRAYPSGNTIYF. This chain links TRBV27 with TRBJ1-3, with D uncertain. CDR3 size: 14 residues. Looked up from germline, CDR1 is MNHEY and CDR2 is SMNVEV (reference sequence). Trimming took 6 bases from V and 0 from J, leaving 9 bases between them.

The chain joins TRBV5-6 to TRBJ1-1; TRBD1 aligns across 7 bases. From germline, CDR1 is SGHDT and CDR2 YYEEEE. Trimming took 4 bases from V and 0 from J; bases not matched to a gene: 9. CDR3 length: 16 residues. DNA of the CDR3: TGTGCCAGCAGCCCGCGTACCGGGACAGTGAACACTGAAGCTTTCTTT. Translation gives CASSPRTGTVNTEAFF.

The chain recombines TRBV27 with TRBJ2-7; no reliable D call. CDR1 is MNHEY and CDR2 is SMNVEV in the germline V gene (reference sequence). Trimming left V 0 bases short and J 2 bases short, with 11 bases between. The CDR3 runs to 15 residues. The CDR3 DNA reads TGTGCCAGCAGTTTATCGCCCAGGCTCGCCTACGAGCAGTACTTC. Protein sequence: CASSLSPRLAYEQYF.

The CDR3 sequence: CASSTSNADTEAFF. In nucleotides, the CDR3 is TGTGCCAGCTCAACCTCGAATGCGGACACTGAAGCTTTCTTT. This chain uses TRBV18 with TRBJ1-1; the D is unclear. With 5 bases removed from V and 3 bases from J, the gap between germline ends came to 13 bases. The CDR3 has 14 residues. Germline V gene lookup returns CDR1 KGHSH and CDR2 LQKENI.

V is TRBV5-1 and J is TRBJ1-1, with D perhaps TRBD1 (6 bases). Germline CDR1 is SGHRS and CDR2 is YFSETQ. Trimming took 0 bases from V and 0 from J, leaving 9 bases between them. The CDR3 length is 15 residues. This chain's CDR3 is CASSLADRLNTEAFF. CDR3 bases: TGCGCCAGCAGCTTGGCCGACAGGTTGAACACTGAAGCTTTCTTT. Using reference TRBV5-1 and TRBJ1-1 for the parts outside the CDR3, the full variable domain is KAGVTQTPRYLIKTRGQQVTLSCSPISGHRSVSWYQQTPGQGLQFLFEYFSETQRNKGNFPGRFSGRQFSNSRSEMNVSTLELGDSALYLCASSLADRLNTEAFFGQGTRLTVV.

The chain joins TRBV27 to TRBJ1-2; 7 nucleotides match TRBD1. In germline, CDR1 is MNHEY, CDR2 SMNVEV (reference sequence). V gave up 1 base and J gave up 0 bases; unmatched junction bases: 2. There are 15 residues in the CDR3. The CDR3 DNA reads TGTGCCAGCAGTTTATTGACAGGGCCTAACTATGGCTACACCTTC. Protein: CASSLLTGPNYGYTF.

The CDR3 region is CASSEGTGRRSNQPQHF. The CDR3 nucleotides read TGTGCCAGCAGCGAGGGGACAGGAAGGAGGAGCAATCAGCCCCAGCATTTT. The chain is built from TRBV16 and TRBJ1-5; 8 bases map to TRBD1. Trimming at V came to 5 bases and at J to 1 base, leaving 10 bases not matched to a gene. Germline V gives CDR1 KGHSY, CDR2 FQNENV. The length of the CDR3 is 17 residues.

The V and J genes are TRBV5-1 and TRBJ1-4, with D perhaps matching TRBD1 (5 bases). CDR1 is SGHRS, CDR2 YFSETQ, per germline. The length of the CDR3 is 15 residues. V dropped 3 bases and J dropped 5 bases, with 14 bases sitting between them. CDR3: CASSWKAGSNEKLFF. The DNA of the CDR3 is TGCGCCAGCAGCTGGAAAGCAGGGTCGAATGAAAAACTGTTTTTT. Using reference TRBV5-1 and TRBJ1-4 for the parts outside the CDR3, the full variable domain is KAGVTQTPRYLIKTRGQQVTLSCSPISGHRSVSWYQQTPGQGLQFLFEYFSETQRNKGNFPGRFSGRQFSNSRSEMNVSTLELGDSALYLCASSWKAGSNEKLFFGSGTQLSVL.

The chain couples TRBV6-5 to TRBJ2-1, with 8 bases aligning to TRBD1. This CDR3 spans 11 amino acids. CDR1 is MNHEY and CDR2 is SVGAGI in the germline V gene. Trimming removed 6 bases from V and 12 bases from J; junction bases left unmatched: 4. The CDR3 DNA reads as TGTGCCAGCAGATACGACAGGGGGCAGTTCTTC. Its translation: CASRYDRGQFF.

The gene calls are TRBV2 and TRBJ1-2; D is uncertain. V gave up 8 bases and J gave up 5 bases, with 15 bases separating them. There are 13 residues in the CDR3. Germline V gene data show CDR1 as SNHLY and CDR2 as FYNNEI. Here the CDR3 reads CASGWEGTYGYTF. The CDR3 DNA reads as TGTGCCAGCGGGTGGGAGGGTACTTATGGCTACACCTTC.

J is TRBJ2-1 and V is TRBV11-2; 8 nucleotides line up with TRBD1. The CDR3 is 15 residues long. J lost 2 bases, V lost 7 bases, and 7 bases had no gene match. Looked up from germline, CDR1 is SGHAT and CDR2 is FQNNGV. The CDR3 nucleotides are TGTGCCAGCATTCTCGGCAGGGGGCCCTACAATGAGCAGTTCTTC. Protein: CASILGRGPYNEQFF.

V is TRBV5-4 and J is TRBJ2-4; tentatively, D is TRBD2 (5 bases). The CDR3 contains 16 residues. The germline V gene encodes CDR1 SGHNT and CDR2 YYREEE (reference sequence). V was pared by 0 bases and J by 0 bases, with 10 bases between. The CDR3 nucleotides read TGTGCCAGCAGCTTGGGTGGTAGCGTAGCCAAAAACATTCAGTACTTC. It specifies CASSLGGSVAKNIQYF.